This entry features one T cell receptor beta chain sequence. Its recognized antigen is unknown. Nothing much larger sits one base from this clone, and base qualities are not available. The data originate from a study of CD8 T cells in ankylosing spondylitis (TCRdb year 2017). With respect to the entire study: To find TCR variants linked to disease, the study profiled T cell receptor beta repertoires in ankylosing spondylitis patients and healthy donors. In total, the full study cohort was made up of 100 to 140 healthy donors and about two dozen ankylosing spondylitis patients. Peripheral blood was sampled, and synovial fluid was also collected from ankylosing spondylitis patients.

Sequenced using an Illumina HiSeq 2500. Quantitative 5'-RACE with molecular barcodes was used to prepare TCR beta libraries. As for the authors' bioinformatics: Disease-linked TCR variants were identified with a new computational method built on a probabilistic model of VDJ rearrangement. Through fastp at Q25 and MiXCR, TCRdb rebuilt clones from the public reads, retaining in-frame beta chains. Here each entry gathers all rows of one CDR3 protein and keeps the most common genes and DNA. V and J calls and clone size were set by TCRdb, not the authors. For this sample the table gives some 700,000 distinct CDR3 sequences, of which about 20% were detected only once. The top ten hold roughly a fifth of the sample. Study-wide conclusions, independent of this receptor: A TCR beta motif made up of eight or nine highly homologous amino acid variants appeared to be characteristic of blood from ankylosing spondylitis patients. A CD8+ phenotype was shown by the disease-linked clones, which were found at relatively low frequencies in peripheral blood. Some TCR beta motif variants had previously been reported in synovial fluid and blood of reactive arthritis patients, which suggested common disease-initiation mechanisms. The disease-linked clones were reported as significantly enriched in matched synovial fluid samples from ankylosing spondylitis patients.

Trimming takes 5 bases off V and 2 bases off J; junction bases not matched to a gene: 6. The germline V gene gives CDR1 as MNHEY and CDR2 as SVGEGT. The CDR3 goes from the cysteine to the phenylalanine over 15 residues. The sequence is cut down to CDR3 DNA, 45 bases in frame from base 1. This TCR was recovered from a male donor with ankylosing spondylitis. The sequencing input was blood, either unsorted or a sorted T cell fraction (not recorded which). Recombination joined TRBV6-2 or TRBV6-3 with TRBJ1-5; the central 7 bases match TRBD1. This receptor carries the CDR3 CASSTRQGGNQPQHF. The DNA sequence is TGTGCCAGCAGTACCCGACAGGGTGGCAATCAGCCCCAGCATTTT.